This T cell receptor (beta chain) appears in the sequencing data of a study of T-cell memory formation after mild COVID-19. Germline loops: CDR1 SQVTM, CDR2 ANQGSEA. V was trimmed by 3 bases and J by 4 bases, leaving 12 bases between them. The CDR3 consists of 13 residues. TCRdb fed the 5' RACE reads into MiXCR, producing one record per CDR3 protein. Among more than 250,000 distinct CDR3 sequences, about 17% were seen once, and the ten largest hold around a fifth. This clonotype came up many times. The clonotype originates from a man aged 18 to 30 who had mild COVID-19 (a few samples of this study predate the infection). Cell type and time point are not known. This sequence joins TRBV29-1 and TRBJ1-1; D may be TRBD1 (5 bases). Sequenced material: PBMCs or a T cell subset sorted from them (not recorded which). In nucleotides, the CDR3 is TGCAGCGTTGATTCCAGGGCGGCCACTGAAGCTTTCTTT. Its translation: CSVDSRAATEAFF.